These 31 T cell receptor beta chains originate from one sample sequenced in a study of response to subunit inactivated influenza vaccine. In TCRdb, the RT-PCR reads were re-called with MiXCR into one record per CDR3 protein. There are some 540,000 distinct CDR3 sequences in the sample; 20% to 25% occur only once, and 2.5% to 3.5% lies in the top ten. These same data were also listed under a study on T cells expressing NK-cell markers. This second study says: Libraries used 5'RACE template switching adding universal primer site and UMIs.

Specimen: CD4+ T cells sorted from PBMCs, collected 11 to 12 days after vaccination. These TCRs come from a man aged 50 to 60 who received an inactivated influenza vaccine.

This clonotype has more than one count but fewer than ten. The chain is built from TRBV20-1 and TRBJ2-1; D uncertain. The CDR3 length is 12 residues. V was pared by 3 bases and J by 6 bases, with 9 bases between. The germline V gene encodes CDR1 DFQATT and CDR2 SNEGSKA (reference sequence). DNA for the CDR3: TGCAGTGCTAGTCCTAGAGCCAATGAGCAGTTCTTC. Translation: CSASPRANEQFF.

This chain connects TRBV28 to TRBJ2-5; D is possibly TRBD2 (5 bases). CDR3 length equals 14 residues. The germline V gene encodes CDR1 MDHEN and CDR2 SYDVKM. Deletions cut 3 bases from V and 1 base from J, with 9 bases between. CDR3 DNA sequence: TGTGCCAGCAGTTTTTCGGGAACCCAAGAGACCCAGTACTTC. It encodes CASSFSGTQETQYF.

The rearrangement uses TRBV4-2 and TRBJ2-1, with D perhaps matching TRBD1 (5 bases). The CDR3 contains 16 residues. Per the germline V gene, CDR1 is LGHNA and CDR2 is YNFKEQ. V lost 2 bases and J 0 bases, leaving 11 bases between the germline ends. CDR3 protein: CASSQSRQYSYNEQFF. DNA for the CDR3: TGTGCCAGCAGCCAATCAAGACAGTACTCCTACAATGAGCAGTTCTTC.

This chain links TRBV6-1 with TRBJ1-2; no clear D. CDR1 and CDR2 (germline): MNHNS, SASEGT. V was clipped by 5 bases and J by 0 bases, with 13 bases between them. This CDR3 spans 15 amino acids. As DNA, the CDR3 is TGTGCCAGCAGTCAGCACAGCTCCGCTAACTATGGCTACACCTTC. This sequence encodes CASSQHSSANYGYTF.

This clonotype was seen repeatedly, ten times or more. This chain links TRBV4-2 with TRBJ2-7, with D unresolved. CDR3 size: 15 residues. Trimming removed 2 bases from V and 3 bases from J, with 14 bases in between. The germline V gene has CDR1 LGHNA and CDR2 YNFKEQ. The CDR3 DNA follows: TGTGCCAGCAGCCAAAGCCAAGGTCAGAACTACGAGCAGTACTTC. Translation: CASSQSQGQNYEQYF.

This chain links TRBV4-2 with TRBJ1-4; D might be TRBD1 (6 bases). CDR3 length: 15 residues. V lost 3 bases and J lost 8, with 16 bases in between. From germline, CDR1 is LGHNA and CDR2 YNFKEQ. The CDR3 protein is CASSQNREVSEKLFF. CDR3 sequence (DNA): TGTGCCAGCAGCCAGAACAGGGAAGTGAGCGAAAAACTGTTTTTT.

This clonotype came up a few times. The V gene is TRBV11-3, the J gene TRBJ2-1, with D possibly being TRBD1 or TRBD2 (5 bases each). The V gene's germline CDR1 is SGHNT and CDR2 YENEEA. V gave up 4 bases and J gave up 4 bases, with 14 bases separating them. The CDR3 loop spans 15 amino acids. In DNA form, the CDR3 reads TGTGCCAGCAGCTCCGCTCGGGGCGGGTACAATGAGCAGTTCTTC. It yields the protein CASSSARGGYNEQFF.

The V and J genes are TRBV20-1 and TRBJ2-7; 7 nucleotides agree with TRBD2. Germline V gene sequence: CDR1 DFQATT, CDR2 SNEGSKA (reference sequence). With V trimmed by 3 bases and J by 2 bases, 10 bases remained unmatched. The CDR3 runs to 15 residues. The CDR3 reads CSARRAGVRTYEQYF. As DNA, the CDR3 is TGCAGTGCTAGGCGGGCGGGAGTTCGAACCTACGAGCAGTACTTC.

This chain links TRBV12-3 or TRBV12-4 with TRBJ2-5; 11 bases match TRBD1. The junction had 10 bases not matched to a gene; V was cut back by 6 bases and J by 4 bases. The CDR3 totals 16 residues. Written as DNA, the CDR3 is TGTGCCAGCAGCCCCAGGACAGGGGGCTTGAGAGAGACCCAGTACTTC. Its protein is CASSPRTGGLRETQYF.

Concerning this clonotype: Mismatch with germline at one junction end may stem from a read error. The chain carries TRBV7-6 and TRBJ1-4; weak D call: TRBD1 (6 bases). This CDR3 is 15 amino acids long. The germline CDR1 and CDR2 sequences are SGHVS and FNYEAQ. This chain's CDR3 is CASSIAPGHKEKLFF. The CDR3 coding sequence is TGTGCCAGCAGCATAGCCCCGGGACATAAGGAAAAACTGTTTTTT.

This clonotype was counted ten times or more. The chain combines TRBV12-3 or TRBV12-4 with TRBJ1-3; 7 positions agree with TRBD1. The V and J ends lost 6 bases and 5 bases, in that order; junction bases with no gene match: 4. This CDR3 has 13 residues. The CDR3 region is CASRETGRNTIYF. CDR3 nucleotide sequence: TGTGCCAGCAGGGAGACAGGGAGAAACACCATATATTTT.

This chain connects TRBV4-1 to TRBJ1-5, with unresolved D. This CDR3 has 17 amino acids. V shed 1 base and J shed 11 bases, with 24 bases lying between them. Germline CDR1 MGHRA, CDR2 YSYEKL. The CDR3 nucleotides read TGCGCCAGCAGCCAAGTGGAGGAGCAGGCAAGATCCAGGTCCCAGCATTTT. Its translation: CASSQVEEQARSRSQHF.

J is TRBJ1-5 and V is TRBV10-3; D uncertain. CDR3 size: 16 residues. V dropped 0 bases and J dropped 3 bases, with 12 bases sitting between them. Germline CDR1 reads ENHRY; CDR2 reads SYGVKD. The CDR3 DNA reads as TGTGCCATCAGTGAGTCGGGGTTAGGTCTCAATCAGCCCCAGCATTTT. This codes for CAISESGLGLNQPQHF.

The chain recombines TRBV5-1 with TRBJ2-1, with 7 bases fitting TRBD2. CDR3 length: 14 amino acids. After removal of 3 bases from V and 6 bases from J, the junction contained 6 bases not matched to a gene. CDR1 is SGHRS, CDR2 YFSETQ, per germline. This CDR3 is CASSSTSSGNEQFF. CDR3 bases: TGCGCCAGCAGCTCGACTAGCTCAGGCAATGAGCAGTTCTTC.

This clonotype occurred a few times. This chain links TRBV5-5 with TRBJ2-7; TRBD1 matches 9 bases. Per germline, CDR1 SGHKS and CDR2 YYEKEE (reference sequence). The CDR3 has 16 residues. V was clipped by 0 bases and J by 3 bases; unmatched bases: 7. CDR3 in amino acids: CASSLDPGQGGYEQYF. CDR3 nucleotides: TGTGCCAGCAGCTTGGATCCGGGACAGGGAGGCTACGAGCAGTACTTC.

This clonotype turned up a few times. The chain couples TRBV28 to TRBJ2-3; TRBD2 matches 9 bases. The trim removed 2 bases at V and 3 bases at J, leaving 6 bases unmatched. The germline gives CDR1 MDHEN, CDR2 SYDVKM. The CDR3 has 16 residues. The CDR3 coding sequence is TGTGCCAGCAGTTTACGCGGGAGGGGAGGGACAGATACGCAGTATTTT. This sequence encodes CASSLRGRGGTDTQYF.

The CDR3, as DNA: TGTGCCATCGGGGGGACGCCACCCCAAGAGACCCAGTACTTC. This encodes CAIGGTPPQETQYF. V gene TRBV10-3 combines with J gene TRBJ2-5, with D maybe TRBD2 (6 bases). V was trimmed by 8 bases and J by 1 base, leaving 14 bases between them. The CDR3 runs to 14 residues. Germline CDR1 ENHRY, CDR2 SYGVKD.

CDR3 region: CASSQGTGGQPQHF. Here the CDR3 DNA reads TGTGCCAGCAGCCAGGGGACAGGGGGTCAGCCCCAGCATTTT. The V call is TRBV7-9, the J call TRBJ1-5, with 11 bases matching TRBD1. Per the germline V gene, CDR1 is SEHNR and CDR2 is FQNEAQ (reference sequence). V was clipped by 5 bases and J by 6 bases; unmatched bases: 3. The CDR3 covers 14 residues.

The chain carries TRBV28 and TRBJ2-1; D not certain. This CDR3 is built from 16 residues. V lost 7 bases, J lost 0 bases, and 16 bases lay in between. Germline V gene data show CDR1 as MDHEN and CDR2 as SYDVKM. The CDR3 DNA reads TGTGCCAGCACACCCCCGGCCTCGAGCTCCTACAATGAGCAGTTCTTC. It is translated as CASTPPASSSYNEQFF.

This clonotype came up a few times. The chain has TRBV7-9 and TRBJ2-2; 9 nucleotides agree with TRBD2. Losses at the gene ends were 5 bases for V and 1 base for J; bases not matched to a gene: 8. The germline V gene encodes CDR1 SEHNR and CDR2 FQNEAQ (reference sequence). This CDR3 has 17 amino acids. The DNA of the CDR3 is TGTGCCAGCAGCCCAAGAGCGGGGGGCCTGAACACCGGGGAGCTGTTTTTT. Protein: CASSPRAGGLNTGELFF.

The CDR3 DNA sequence: TGTGCCATCAGTTCGAAGCCGGGACAGGCGAACTACGAGCAGTACTTC. Its protein is CAISSKPGQANYEQYF. This chain connects TRBV10-3 to TRBJ2-7; 8 bases are shared with TRBD1. Germline CDR1 reads ENHRY; CDR2 reads SYGVKD. V lost 5 bases and J lost 3; bases outside the gene matches: 12. This CDR3 is 16 amino acids long.

A note on this clonotype: A junction end diverges from the germline sequence, so it may reflect a read error. This chain connects TRBV5-1 to TRBJ2-3; 9 bases map to TRBD2. Germline V CDR1 and CDR2: SGHRS, YFSETQ. This CDR3 region has 16 residues. CDR3: CASRLASGTSTDTQYF. CDR3 bases: TGCGCCAGCAGATTGGCTAGCGGGACTAGCACAGATACGCAGTATTTT.

This clonotype has more than one count but fewer than ten. This chain joins TRBV6-1 and TRBJ1-1; D remains unclear. Germline CDR1 reads MNHNS; CDR2 reads SASEGT. Trimming took off 7 bases at V and 4 bases at J, with 7 bases between the two ends. The length of the CDR3 is 11 residues. CDR3 coding DNA: TGTGCCAGCATTAATCCCACTGAAGCTTTCTTT. It is translated as CASINPTEAFF.

This clonotype was detected a few times. The V and J genes are TRBV20-1 and TRBJ2-4; either TRBD1 or TRBD2 may fit D (6 bases each). The CDR3 has 15 amino acids. The V end was cut by 3 bases, the J end by 5 bases, with 17 bases between. Germline CDR1 DFQATT, CDR2 SNEGSKA (reference sequence). CDR3 amino acids: CSARDSSGGQNIQYF. The DNA of the CDR3 is TGCAGTGCTAGGGACAGCTCAGGAGGGCAAAACATTCAGTACTTC.

This chain connects TRBV4-2 to TRBJ1-6, with 7 bases aligning to TRBD1. Germline lookup yields CDR1 LGHNA and CDR2 YNFKEQ. V lost 5 bases and J lost 5; bases outside the gene matches: 9. The CDR3 sequence is 16 residues long. This CDR3 is CASSGEGATDNSPLHF. CDR3 sequence (DNA): TGTGCCAGCAGCGGGGAGGGGGCGACTGATAATTCACCCCTCCACTTT.

The chain links TRBV10-3 to TRBJ2-3; 8 nucleotides align to TRBD2. The V gene's germline CDR1 is ENHRY and CDR2 SYGVKD. This CDR3 has 15 amino acids. V lost 2 bases, J lost 3 bases, and 4 bases stayed unmatched. CDR3 region: CAISEGLAGTDTQYF. CDR3 bases: TGTGCCATCAGTGAGGGACTAGCCGGGACAGATACGCAGTATTTT.

The chain links TRBV7-2 to TRBJ1-4, with TRBD1 matching 11 bases. Germline V gives CDR1 SGHTA, CDR2 FQGNSA. The CDR3 has 15 residues. Trimming cost V 5 bases and J 11 bases; bases outside gene matches: 10. CDR3 DNA sequence: TGTGCCAGCAGCCGTCAAGGGACAGGGGGTCAGAAACTGTTTTTT. This codes for CASSRQGTGGQKLFF.

This clonotype was recorded a few times. The rearrangement links TRBV7-2 to TRBJ1-5, with D possibly being TRBD1 (5 bases). Germline values: CDR1 SGHTA, CDR2 FQGNSA. V was trimmed by 3 bases and J by 7 bases, leaving 13 bases between them. The CDR3 spans 14 residues. The DNA for the CDR3 is TGTGCCAGCAGCTTCGCAGGGAGCGGGCAGCCCCAGCATTTT. The encoded protein is CASSFAGSGQPQHF.

Only a few counts were recorded for this clonotype. The chain is built from TRBV6-2 or TRBV6-3 and TRBJ2-3, with a tentative D call TRBD1 (6 bases). CDR1 MNHEY and CDR2 SVGEGT come from the germline V gene. There are 14 residues in the CDR3. V lost 5 bases and J lost 5, with 14 bases in between. This chain's CDR3 is CASSNLGQRDTQYF. In nucleotides, the CDR3 is TGTGCCAGCAGTAACCTCGGACAGAGAGATACGCAGTATTTT.

There are a few counts of this clonotype. This rearrangement joins TRBV28 to TRBJ2-7, with 12 bases lining up with TRBD1. Germline loops: CDR1 MDHEN, CDR2 SYDVKM. The CDR3 is made up of 17 amino acids. V dropped 3 bases and J dropped 7; count of bases not matched to a gene: 13. This CDR3 is CASSFWTGTGGTREQYF. The DNA for the CDR3 is TGTGCCAGCAGTTTTTGGACCGGGACAGGGGGCACGAGGGAGCAGTACTTC.

This clonotype was detected a few times. The gene calls are TRBV10-3 and TRBJ2-3; D may match TRBD1 or TRBD2 (6 bases each). Germline V gene sequence: CDR1 ENHRY, CDR2 SYGVKD. The CDR3 runs to 19 residues. V lost 4 bases and J lost 1, with 24 bases in between. The CDR3 loop reads CAISAPTSGGGVGTDTQYF. The CDR3 DNA sequence: TGTGCCATCAGTGCCCCAACGTCCGGGGGCGGGGTTGGCACAGATACGCAGTATTTT.